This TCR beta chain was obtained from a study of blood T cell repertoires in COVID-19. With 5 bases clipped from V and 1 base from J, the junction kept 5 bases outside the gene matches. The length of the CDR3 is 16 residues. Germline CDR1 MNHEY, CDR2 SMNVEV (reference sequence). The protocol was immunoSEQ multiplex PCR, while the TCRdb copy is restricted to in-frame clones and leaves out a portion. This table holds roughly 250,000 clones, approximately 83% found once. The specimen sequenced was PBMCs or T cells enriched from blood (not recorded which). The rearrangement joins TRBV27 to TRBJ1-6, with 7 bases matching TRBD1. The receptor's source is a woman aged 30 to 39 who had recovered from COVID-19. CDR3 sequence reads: CASSPLTGSYNSPLHF. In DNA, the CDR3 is TGTGCCAGCAGTCCTTTGACAGGGTCCTATAATTCACCCCTCCACTTT.